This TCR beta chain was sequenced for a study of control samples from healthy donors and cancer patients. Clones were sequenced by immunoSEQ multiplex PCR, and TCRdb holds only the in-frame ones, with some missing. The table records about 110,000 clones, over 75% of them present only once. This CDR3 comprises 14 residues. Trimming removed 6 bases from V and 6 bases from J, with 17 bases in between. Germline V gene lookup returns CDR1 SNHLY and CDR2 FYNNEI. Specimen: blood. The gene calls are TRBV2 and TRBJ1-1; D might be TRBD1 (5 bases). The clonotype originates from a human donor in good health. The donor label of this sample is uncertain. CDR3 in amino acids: CASRPRGKEAEAFF. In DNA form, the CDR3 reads TGTGCCAGCAGACCGAGGGGCAAGGAGGCTGAAGCTTTCTTT. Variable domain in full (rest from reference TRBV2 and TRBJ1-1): EPEVTQTPSHQVTQMGQEVILRCVPISNHLYFYWYRQILGQKVEFLVSFYNNEISEKSEIFDDQFSVERPDGSNFTLKIRSTKLEDSAMYFCASRPRGKEAEAFFGQGTRLTVV.